This T cell receptor beta chain comes out of a study of cytotoxic CD8 clonotypes in ibrutinib-treated CLL. With regard to this clone: As yet, its antigen is unknown.

The method was immunoSEQ multiplex PCR; TCRdb's version includes in-frame clones alone and lacks a portion of them. The table lists fewer than 200,000 clones, approximately 80% of them singletons. General observations from the study: Sustained-remission and progressing patients were not sampled at matched times.

This TCR was sampled from a human donor with chronic lymphocytic leukemia. Sequencing was performed on PBMCs, taken after 24 months of ibrutinib treatment.

CDR3: CASSPQGAGGGEQYF. CDR3 nucleotide sequence: TGTGCCAGCTCACCACAGGGGGCTGGCGGTGGAGAGCAGTACTTC. The genes are TRBV18 and TRBJ2-7; TRBD1 matches 7 bases. V was clipped by 1 base and J by 7 bases; unmatched bases: 10. Per germline, CDR1 KGHSH and CDR2 LQKENI. CDR3 length: 15 amino acids.